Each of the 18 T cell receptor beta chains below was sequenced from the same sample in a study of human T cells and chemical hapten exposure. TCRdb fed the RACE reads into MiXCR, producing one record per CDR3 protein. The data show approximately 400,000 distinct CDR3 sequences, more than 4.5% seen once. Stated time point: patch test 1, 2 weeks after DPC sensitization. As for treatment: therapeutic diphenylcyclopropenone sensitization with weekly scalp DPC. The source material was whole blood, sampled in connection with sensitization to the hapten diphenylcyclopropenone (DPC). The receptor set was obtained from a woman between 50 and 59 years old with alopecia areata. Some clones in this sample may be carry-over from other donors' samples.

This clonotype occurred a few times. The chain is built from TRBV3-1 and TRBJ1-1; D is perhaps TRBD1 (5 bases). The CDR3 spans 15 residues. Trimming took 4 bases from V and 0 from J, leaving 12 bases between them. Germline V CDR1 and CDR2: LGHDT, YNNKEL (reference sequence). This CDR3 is CASSLLQELNTEAFF. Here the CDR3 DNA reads TGTGCCAGCAGCCTTTTACAGGAGTTGAACACTGAAGCTTTCTTT.

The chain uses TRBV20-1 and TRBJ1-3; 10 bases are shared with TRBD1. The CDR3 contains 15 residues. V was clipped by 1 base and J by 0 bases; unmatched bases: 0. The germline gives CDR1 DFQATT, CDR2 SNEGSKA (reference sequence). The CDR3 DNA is TGCAGTGCTAGAGGGGACAGGGGCTCTGGAAACACCATATATTTT. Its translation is CSARGDRGSGNTIYF.

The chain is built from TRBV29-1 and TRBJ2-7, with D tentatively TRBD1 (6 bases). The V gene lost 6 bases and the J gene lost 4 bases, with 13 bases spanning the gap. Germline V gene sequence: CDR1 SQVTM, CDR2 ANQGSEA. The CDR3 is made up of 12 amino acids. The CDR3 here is CSVRGGRYEQYF. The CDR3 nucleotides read TGCAGCGTCCGAGGGGGTCGTTACGAGCAGTACTTC.

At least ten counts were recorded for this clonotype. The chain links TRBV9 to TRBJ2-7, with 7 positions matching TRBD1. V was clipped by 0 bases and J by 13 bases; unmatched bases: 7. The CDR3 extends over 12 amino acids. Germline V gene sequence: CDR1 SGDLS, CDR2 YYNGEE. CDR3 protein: CASSVEGGVIYF. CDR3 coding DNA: TGTGCCAGCAGCGTAGAAGGGGGCGTAATTTACTTC. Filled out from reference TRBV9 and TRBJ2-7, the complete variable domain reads DSGVTQTPKHLITATGQRVTLRCSPRSGDLSVYWYQQSLDQGLQFLIQYYNGEERAKGNILERFSAQQFPDLHSELNLSSLELGDSALYFCASSVEGGVIYFGPGTRLTVT.

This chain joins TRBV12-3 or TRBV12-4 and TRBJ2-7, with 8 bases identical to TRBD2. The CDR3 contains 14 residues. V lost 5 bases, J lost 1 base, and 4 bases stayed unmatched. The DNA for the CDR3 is TGTGCCAGCAGTAGGCGGGGGGTTTCCTACGAGCAGTACTTC. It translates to CASSRRGVSYEQYF.

CDR3 DNA sequence: TGTGCCAGCAGCCAAGTTGGCGCGGCGGGTGAGCAGTTCTTC. Translation: CASSQVGAAGEQFF. The V gene is TRBV14, the J gene TRBJ2-1, with D maybe TRBD2 (5 bases). The CDR3 spans 14 residues. Germline CDR1 reads SGHDN; CDR2 reads FVKESK. Trimming removed 1 base at V and 9 bases at J, with 13 bases between.

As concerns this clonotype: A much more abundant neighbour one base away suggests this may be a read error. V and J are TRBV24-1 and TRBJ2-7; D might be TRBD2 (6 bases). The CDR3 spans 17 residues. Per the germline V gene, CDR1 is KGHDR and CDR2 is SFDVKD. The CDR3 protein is CTTREDGRSSSSYEQYF. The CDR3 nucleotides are TGTACCACCAGGGAGGATGGGCGGAGCTCCAGCTCCTACGAGCAGTACTTC.

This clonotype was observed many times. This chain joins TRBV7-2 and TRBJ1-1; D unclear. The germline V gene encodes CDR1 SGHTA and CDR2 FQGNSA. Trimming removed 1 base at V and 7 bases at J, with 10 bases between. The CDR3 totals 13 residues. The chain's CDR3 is CASSLGGWGEAFF. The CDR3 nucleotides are TGTGCCAGCAGCTTAGGCGGTTGGGGTGAAGCTTTCTTT.

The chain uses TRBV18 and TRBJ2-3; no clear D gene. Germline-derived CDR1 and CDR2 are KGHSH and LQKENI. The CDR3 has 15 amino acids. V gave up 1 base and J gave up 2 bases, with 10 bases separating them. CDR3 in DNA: TGTGCCAGCTCACCACAGATGGAGTTCACAGATACGCAGTATTTT. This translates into CASSPQMEFTDTQYF.

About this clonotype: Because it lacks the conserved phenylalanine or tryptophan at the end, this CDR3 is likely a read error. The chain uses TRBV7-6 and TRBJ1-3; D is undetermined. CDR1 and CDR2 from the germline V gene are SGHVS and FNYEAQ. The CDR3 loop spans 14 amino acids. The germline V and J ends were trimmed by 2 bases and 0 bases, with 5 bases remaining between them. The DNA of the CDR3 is TGTGCCAGCAGCTTAACAACCTCTGGAAACACCATATATCTT. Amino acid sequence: CASSLTTSGNTIYL.

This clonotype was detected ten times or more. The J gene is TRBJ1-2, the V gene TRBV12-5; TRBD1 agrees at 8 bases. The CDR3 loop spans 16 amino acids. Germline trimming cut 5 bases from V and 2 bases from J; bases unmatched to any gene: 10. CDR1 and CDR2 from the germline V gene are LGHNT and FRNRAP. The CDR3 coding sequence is TGTGCTAGTGGTCCTACTCGACAGGGGCAAAACTATGGCTACACCTTC. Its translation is CASGPTRQGQNYGYTF.

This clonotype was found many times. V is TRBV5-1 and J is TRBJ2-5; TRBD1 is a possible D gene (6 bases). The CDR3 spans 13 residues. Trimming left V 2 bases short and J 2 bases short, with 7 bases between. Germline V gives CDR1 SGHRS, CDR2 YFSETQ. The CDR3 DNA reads TGCGCCAGCAGCTTTGGGACACAAGAGACCCAGTACTTC. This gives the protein CASSFGTQETQYF.

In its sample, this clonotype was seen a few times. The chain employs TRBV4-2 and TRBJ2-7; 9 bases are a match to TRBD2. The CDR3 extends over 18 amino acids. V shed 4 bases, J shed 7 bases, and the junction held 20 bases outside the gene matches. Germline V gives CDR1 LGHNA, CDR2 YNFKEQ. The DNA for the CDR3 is TGTGCCAGCAGCCCCGTTGCTGACTTTAGCGGGAGTGCGCGGGAGCAGTACTTC. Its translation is CASSPVADFSGSAREQYF.

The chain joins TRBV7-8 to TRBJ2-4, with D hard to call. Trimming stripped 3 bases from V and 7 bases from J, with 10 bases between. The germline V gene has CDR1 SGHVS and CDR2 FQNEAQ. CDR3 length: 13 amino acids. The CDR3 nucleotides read TGTGCCAGCAGCTTTCGCGATGGGAACATTCAGTACTTC. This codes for CASSFRDGNIQYF.

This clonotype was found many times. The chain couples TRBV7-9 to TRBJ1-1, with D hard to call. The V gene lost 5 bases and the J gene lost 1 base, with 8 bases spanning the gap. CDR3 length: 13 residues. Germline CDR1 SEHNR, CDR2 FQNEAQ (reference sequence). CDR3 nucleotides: TGTGCCAGCAGCGCTCAATCGAACACTGAAGCTTTCTTT. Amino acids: CASSAQSNTEAFF.

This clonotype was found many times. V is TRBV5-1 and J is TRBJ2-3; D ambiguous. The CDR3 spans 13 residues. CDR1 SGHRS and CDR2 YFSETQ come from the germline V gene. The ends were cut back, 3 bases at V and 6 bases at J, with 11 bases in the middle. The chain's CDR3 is CASSSKVGDTQYF. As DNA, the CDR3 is TGCGCCAGCAGCTCGAAAGTGGGTGATACGCAGTATTTT.

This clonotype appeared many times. The CDR3 coding sequence is TGCAGCGGTGCTTGGAGTACTGAAGCTTTCTTT. It yields the protein CSGAWSTEAFF. The chain couples TRBV29-1 to TRBJ1-1; D gene uncertain. The V end was cut by 7 bases, the J end by 5 bases, with 11 bases between. Germline assignment: CDR1 SQVTM and CDR2 ANQGSEA. This CDR3 is 11 amino acids long.

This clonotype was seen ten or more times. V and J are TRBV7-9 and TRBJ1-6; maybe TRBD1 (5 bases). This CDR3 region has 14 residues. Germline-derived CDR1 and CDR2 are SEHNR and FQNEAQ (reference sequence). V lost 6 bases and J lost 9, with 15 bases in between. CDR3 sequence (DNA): TGTGCCAGCAGTGGCGGCAGGGAGAGTTCACCCCTCCACTTT. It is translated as CASSGGRESSPLHF. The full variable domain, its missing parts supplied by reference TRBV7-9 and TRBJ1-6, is DTGVSQNPRHKITKRGQNVTFRCDPISEHNRLYWYRQTLGQGPEFLTYFQNEAQLEKSRLLSDRFSAERPKGSFSTLEIQRTEQGDSAMYLCASSGGRESSPLHFGNGTRLTVT.